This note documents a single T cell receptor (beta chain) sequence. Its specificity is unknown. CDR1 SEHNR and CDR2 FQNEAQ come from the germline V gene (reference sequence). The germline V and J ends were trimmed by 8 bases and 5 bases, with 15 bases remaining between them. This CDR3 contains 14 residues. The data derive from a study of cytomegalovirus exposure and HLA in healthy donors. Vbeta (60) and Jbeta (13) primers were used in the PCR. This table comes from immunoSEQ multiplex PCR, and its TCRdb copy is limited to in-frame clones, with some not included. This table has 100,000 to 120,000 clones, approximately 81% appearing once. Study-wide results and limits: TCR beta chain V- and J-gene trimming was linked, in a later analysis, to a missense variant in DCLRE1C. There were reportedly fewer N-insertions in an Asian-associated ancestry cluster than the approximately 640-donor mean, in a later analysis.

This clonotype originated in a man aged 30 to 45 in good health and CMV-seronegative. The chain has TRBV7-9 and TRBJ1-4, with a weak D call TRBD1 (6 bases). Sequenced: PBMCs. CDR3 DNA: TGTGCCAGCGCACTAGGGGGAAGCAATGAAAAACTGTTTTTT. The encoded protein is CASALGGSNEKLFF.